The 29 T cell receptor beta chains in this list originate from one sample, sequenced in a study of blood T cell dynamics during melanoma immunotherapy. Clones were read by immunoSEQ multiplex PCR, and TCRdb kept only the in-frame ones, dropping some. Of about 2,000 clones listed, approximately 94% are singletons. Sample time point: week 3, after first cycle of checkpoint inhibitor. The specimen comprised effector memory CD8+ T cells from blood, sampled from a patient treated with checkpoint blockade. These receptors came from a human donor with melanoma.

The chain combines TRBV30 with TRBJ2-3; 10 bases are a match to TRBD2. Germline loops: CDR1 GTSNPN, CDR2 SVGIG (reference sequence). The CDR3 contains 17 residues. Unmatched junction bases numbered 13, after V lost 5 bases and J lost 2 bases. The CDR3 is CAWDLAGERIPTDTQYF. The CDR3 bases are TGTGCCTGGGACCTAGCGGGAGAGAGAATTCCCACAGATACGCAGTATTTT.

The chain uses TRBV9 and TRBJ2-3, with D perhaps TRBD2 (6 bases). Germline CDR1 SGDLS, CDR2 YYNGEE. The length of the CDR3 is 20 residues. Trimming stripped 4 bases from V and 0 bases from J, with 27 bases between. In DNA form, the CDR3 reads TGTGCCAGCAGCTCCAACCCCTTGGCGGGACGAAGCCCTAGCACAGATACGCAGTATTTT. Protein: CASSSNPLAGRSPSTDTQYF.

This clone appeared once. This chain joins TRBV13 and TRBJ2-5; D might be TRBD2 (6 bases). The J call is doubtful: the DNA matches TRBJ2-7 better. CDR3 length: 15 residues. CDR1 and CDR2 from the germline V gene are PRHDT and FYEKMQ (reference sequence). CDR3 sequence: CASSLGTPGVYEQYF. In DNA form, the CDR3 reads TGTGCCAGCAGCTTAGGAACCCCGGGAGTCTACGAGCAGTACTTC.

V and J are TRBV7-9 and TRBJ1-5; unclear D gene. Germline CDR1 reads SEHNR; CDR2 reads FQNEAQ (reference sequence). The CDR3 runs to 13 residues. V was clipped by 5 bases and J by 6 bases, with 11 bases between them. CDR3 nucleotides: TGTGCCAGCAGCCGAGTAGGAACTCAGCCCCAGCATTTT. It translates to CASSRVGTQPQHF.

V is TRBV7-9 and J is TRBJ1-1; D is undetermined. From germline, CDR1 is SEHNR and CDR2 FQNEAQ (reference sequence). The CDR3 sequence is 17 residues long. With 0 bases removed from V and 1 base from J, the gap between germline ends came to 15 bases. CDR3 in DNA: TGTGCCAGCAGCTTAGCGGGAATAGGGTTCGGGAACACTGAAGCTTTCTTT. Its translation: CASSLAGIGFGNTEAFF.

This chain connects TRBV19 to TRBJ2-1; D not resolved. The CDR3 loop spans 14 amino acids. Germline assignment: CDR1 LNHDA and CDR2 SQIVND (reference sequence). V was trimmed by 1 base and J by 3 bases, leaving 7 bases between them. The CDR3, as DNA: TGTGCCAGTAGTATAGGATCGGACTACAATGAGCAGTTCTTC. It encodes CASSIGSDYNEQFF.

This clone has just one count. The V gene is TRBV9, the J gene TRBJ1-1, with no clear D. The CDR3 is made up of 16 amino acids. CDR1 and CDR2 (germline): SGDLS, YYNGEE. Between the trimmed V and J ends, which lost 2 bases and 3 bases, there was a span of 17 bases. The CDR3, as DNA: TGTGCCAGCAGCGTCGGATCCGGGGAGAAAGACACTGAAGCTTTCTTT. Residues: CASSVGSGEKDTEAFF.

This chain connects TRBV27 to TRBJ2-1; D possibly corresponds to TRBD2 (6 bases). The CDR3 runs 14 residues. Trimming took 5 bases from V and 8 from J, leaving 16 bases between them. From germline, CDR1 is MNHEY and CDR2 SMNVEV (reference sequence). The CDR3 DNA reads TGTGCCAGCAGTGCCCCATGGCTAGCGTATGAGCAGTTCTTC. Translation: CASSAPWLAYEQFF.

The CDR3 sequence: CASSVGYAREPRDTQYF. The CDR3 coding sequence is TGTGCCAGCAGCGTAGGGTACGCGCGGGAGCCTAGAGATACGCAGTATTTT. The J gene is TRBJ2-3, the V gene TRBV9; 7 bases align to TRBD2. J was trimmed by 5 bases and V by 0 bases; bases with no gene match: 12. Germline V lookup: CDR1 SGDLS, CDR2 YYNGEE. The CDR3 has 17 residues.

The rearrangement links TRBV5-5 to TRBJ2-1; D uncertain. Germline values: CDR1 SGHKS, CDR2 YYEKEE (reference sequence). This CDR3 has 14 amino acids. The V end lost 1 base, the J end lost 1 base, and 6 bases lay between the germline ends. The CDR3 nucleotides read TGTGCCAGCAGCTTGTACACGTCCTACAATGAGCAGTTCTTC. Its protein is CASSLYTSYNEQFF.

The chain recombines TRBV7-9 with TRBJ2-5, with TRBD1 as a possible D gene (6 bases). Between the trimmed V and J ends, which lost 4 bases and 4 bases, there was a span of 10 bases. There are 13 residues in the CDR3. Germline assignment: CDR1 SEHNR and CDR2 FQNEAQ (reference sequence). CDR3 loop: CASSSRGSETQYF. The CDR3 DNA is TGTGCCAGCAGCTCCAGGGGTTCAGAGACCCAGTACTTC.

This clone was seen only once. The gene calls are TRBV4-2 and TRBJ1-2; D gene uncertain. The CDR3 runs to 13 residues. Germline lookup yields CDR1 LGHNA and CDR2 YNFKEQ. Trimming left V 7 bases short and J 4 bases short, with 13 bases between. CDR3 sequence reads: CASTFRGSYGYTF. In DNA form, the CDR3 reads TGTGCCAGCACCTTTCGAGGGAGCTATGGCTACACCTTC.

The CDR3: CASSFATGSPYEQYF. CDR3 DNA sequence: TGTGCCAGCAGTTTCGCCACAGGGAGCCCTTACGAGCAGTACTTC. The rearrangement uses TRBV27 and TRBJ2-7; D possibly corresponds to TRBD1 (6 bases). This CDR3 region has 15 residues. V was cut by 3 bases and J by 4 bases, with 16 bases left in between. Germline V gene data show CDR1 as MNHEY and CDR2 as SMNVEV (reference sequence).

The chain uses TRBV7-8 and TRBJ2-1, with D perhaps TRBD2 (5 bases). Germline assignment: CDR1 SGHVS and CDR2 FQNEAQ. V was cut by 0 bases and J by 4 bases, with 10 bases left in between. CDR3 length: 15 residues. In DNA, the CDR3 is TGTGCCAGCAGCTTAGCTGAGGGCGGATACAATGAGCAGTTCTTC. This gives the protein CASSLAEGGYNEQFF.

The J gene is TRBJ1-2, the V gene TRBV7-9, with a possible D match to TRBD1 (5 bases). The CDR3 covers 14 residues. Germline V CDR1 and CDR2: SEHNR, FQNEAQ (reference sequence). Between the trimmed V and J ends, which lost 4 bases and 7 bases, there was a span of 16 bases. Here the CDR3 reads CASSSPGLQVGYTF. CDR3 bases: TGTGCCAGCAGCTCCCCTGGGCTACAGGTTGGCTACACCTTC.

The rearrangement links TRBV19 to TRBJ1-1; 7 nucleotides match TRBD1. Germline V gene lookup returns CDR1 LNHDA and CDR2 SQIVND (reference sequence). CDR3 length: 16 amino acids. The trim removed 0 bases at V and 3 bases at J, leaving 7 bases unmatched. CDR3 in DNA: TGTGCCAGTAGTATAGAAGGGGGCAGCGTGGACACTGAAGCTTTCTTT. Protein sequence: CASSIEGGSVDTEAFF. Based on the CDR3 plus reference TRBV19 and TRBJ1-1, the full variable domain is DGGITQSPKYLFRKEGQNVTLSCEQNLNHDAMYWYRQDPGQGLRLIYYSQIVNDFQKGDIAEGYSVSREKKESFPLTVTSAQKNPTAFYLCASSIEGGSVDTEAFFGQGTRLTVV.

This chain connects TRBV10-3 to TRBJ2-7; TRBD1 matches 9 bases. The CDR3 contains 9 residues. Trimming at V came to 6 bases and at J to 12 bases, leaving 0 bases not matched to a gene. Germline lookup yields CDR1 ENHRY and CDR2 SYGVKD. As DNA, the CDR3 is TGTGCCATCAGACAGGGGGCGTACTTC. This sequence encodes CAIRQGAYF.

The chain uses TRBV2 and TRBJ2-1; no firm D call. This CDR3 is built from 19 residues. Germline values: CDR1 SNHLY, CDR2 FYNNEI. Trimming took off 4 bases at V and 7 bases at J, with 29 bases between the two ends. DNA for the CDR3: TGTGCCAGCAGTGTTAGGCAGGCCCACTCCCCTCGTCGGCGTAATGAGCAGTTCTTC. The encoded protein is CASSVRQAHSPRRRNEQFF.

The chain carries TRBV30 and TRBJ1-1; no definite D call. The CDR3 totals 12 residues. Trimming cost V 3 bases and J 0 bases, with 5 bases left between them. Germline V gene lookup returns CDR1 GTSNPN and CDR2 SVGIG (reference sequence). The CDR3 nucleotides are TGTGCCTGGAGAGAAATGAACACTGAAGCTTTCTTT. Protein sequence: CAWREMNTEAFF. Complete variable domain (other parts from reference TRBV30 and TRBJ1-1): SQTIHQWPATLVQPVGSPLSLECTVEGTSNPNLYWYRQAAGRGLQLLFYSVGIGQISSEVPQNLSASRPQDRQFILSSKKLLLSDSGFYLCAWREMNTEAFFGQGTRLTVV.

In nucleotides, the CDR3 is TGTGCCAGCAGCCTGACAGGGAGCTACGAGCAGTACTTC. Translation gives CASSLTGSYEQYF. The V call is TRBV27, the J call TRBJ2-7; 7 nucleotides line up with TRBD1. The trim removed 6 bases at V and 3 bases at J, leaving 5 bases unmatched. From germline, CDR1 is MNHEY and CDR2 SMNVEV (reference sequence). The CDR3 contains 13 residues.

The chain uses TRBV15 and TRBJ2-7; the match to TRBD1 covers 10 bases. The CDR3 loop spans 17 amino acids. The V segment lost 1 base and the J segment 0 bases; nucleotides outside the gene matches: 6. Germline V CDR1 and CDR2: LNHNV, YYDKDF (reference sequence). For the CDR3, the DNA is TGTGCCACCAGCAGAGGACGGGGACAGGGGATCTCCTACGAGCAGTACTTC. This encodes CATSRGRGQGISYEQYF.

V and J are TRBV30 and TRBJ1-2, with D perhaps TRBD1 (5 bases). Trimming removed 2 bases at V and 8 bases at J, with 15 bases between. CDR3 size: 13 residues. Germline CDR1 and CDR2: GTSNPN and SVGIG (reference sequence). The chain's CDR3 is CAWSPGQLVGYTF. Here the CDR3 DNA reads TGTGCCTGGAGTCCAGGGCAGCTCGTGGGCTACACCTTC.

This clone came up once. V gene TRBV7-2 combines with J gene TRBJ2-2; D may be TRBD2 (6 bases). V was shortened by 4 bases and J by 3 bases, with 12 bases between the two germline ends. Germline V gene data show CDR1 as SGHTA and CDR2 as FQGNSA. This CDR3 has 15 residues. The CDR3 loop is CASSSSGSYTGELFF. The CDR3 DNA is TGTGCCAGCAGCTCCTCCGGGAGTTACACCGGGGAGCTGTTTTTT.

The chain couples TRBV30 to TRBJ2-7; D is possibly TRBD1 (6 bases). This CDR3 spans 13 amino acids. The germline V and J ends were trimmed by 2 bases and 3 bases, with 11 bases remaining between them. Germline V CDR1 and CDR2: GTSNPN, SVGIG (reference sequence). In nucleotides, the CDR3 is TGTGCCTGGAGTCCGACAGGAGACTACGAGCAGTACTTC. Amino acid sequence: CAWSPTGDYEQYF.

The chain combines TRBV9 with TRBJ2-1; tentatively, D is TRBD1 (5 bases). CDR3 size: 14 residues. Trimming shortened V by 6 bases and J by 6 bases, and 16 bases separated the two germline ends. The germline V gene has CDR1 SGDLS and CDR2 YYNGEE. The CDR3 reads CASTQEAGINEQFF. CDR3 DNA: TGTGCCAGCACCCAAGAGGCAGGGATCAATGAGCAGTTCTTC.

To note about this clone: One end of the junction is discordant with germline, which a read error may explain. This chain uses TRBV14 with TRBJ1-2, with D possibly being TRBD1 (5 bases). This CDR3 has 16 residues. Germline V gene data show CDR1 as SGHDN and CDR2 as FVKESK. The CDR3 loop reads CTSSQDERQGIWGYTF. In DNA, the CDR3 is TGTACCAGCAGCCAAGACGAACGCCAGGGTATTTGGGGCTACACCTTC.

The V and J genes are TRBV19 and TRBJ2-2; a possible D gene is TRBD2 (6 bases). Germline CDR1 is LNHDA and CDR2 is SQIVND (reference sequence). The CDR3 totals 15 residues. Trimming removed 8 bases at V and 7 bases at J, with 20 bases between. Written as DNA, the CDR3 is TGTGCCAGTTCCCCTCTAGCGCCTAGGGGCGGGGAGCTGTTTTTT. This codes for CASSPLAPRGGELFF.

The rearrangement uses TRBV19 and TRBJ2-1; no definite D call. There are 16 residues in the CDR3. V lost 3 bases and J 1 base, leaving 13 bases between the germline ends. Germline loops: CDR1 LNHDA, CDR2 SQIVND (reference sequence). In DNA, the CDR3 is TGTGCCAGTAGTATCGTAGGCCCAACATCCTACAATGAGCAGTTCTTC. Translation: CASSIVGPTSYNEQFF. The full variable domain, its missing parts supplied by reference TRBV19 and TRBJ2-1, is DGGITQSPKYLFRKEGQNVTLSCEQNLNHDAMYWYRQDPGQGLRLIYYSQIVNDFQKGDIAEGYSVSREKKESFPLTVTSAQKNPTAFYLCASSIVGPTSYNEQFFGPGTRLTVL.

The chain employs TRBV6-7 and TRBJ2-6, with D hard to call. TRBV6-7 carries the ORF label, with uncertain function. Between the trimmed V and J ends, which lost 5 bases and 5 bases, there was a span of 22 bases. The CDR3 has 18 amino acids. The DNA for the CDR3 is TGTGCCAGCAGTACTAATGCGCGTTTACAAAGTCGGGCCAACGTCCTGACTTTC. Encoded protein: CASSTNARLQSRANVLTF.